These T cell receptor beta chains were read from a single sample in a study of cytomegalovirus exposure and HLA in healthy donors. Using immunoSEQ multiplex PCR, the repertoire was profiled, and TCRdb retains in-frame clones only, with some absent. The sample contains 85,000 to 100,000 clones, roughly three quarters of which appear only once. Specimen: PBMCs. All receptors derive from a woman between 40 and 55 years old in good health and CMV-seronegative. The CDR3 runs from the conserved cysteine through the conserved F or W. D genes are given only for firm matches. Clone size, where shown, is once, few, many, or a class for clones that have expanded.

J gene	clone size	D gene	V gene	CDR3 DNA	CDR3 protein
TRBJ1-1	.	.	TRBV30	TGTGCCTGGAAGTACTATGCGAACACTGAAGCTTTCTTT	CAWKYYANTEAFF
TRBJ2-2	.	.	TRBV7-3	TGTGCCAGCAGCATCGGACTAACCGGGGAGCTGTTTTTT	CASSIGLTGELFF
TRBJ1-3	few	TRBD1	TRBV2	TGTGCCACCTCAACCACAGGGGCGACCATCTCTGGAAACACCATATATTTT	CATSTTGATISGNTIYF
TRBJ2-7	.	.	TRBV7-8	TGTGCCAGCAGCTTAGTTGGCGGCGGGTCCTACGAGCAGTACTTC	CASSLVGGGSYEQYF
TRBJ1-5	.	.	TRBV27	TGTGCCAGCAGTTTATCAGGACTCAATCAGCCCCAGCATTTT	CASSLSGLNQPQHF
TRBJ1-2	.	.	TRBV4-3	TGCGCCAGCAGCCAAGATCCTCCTGGACAAGCACTGAATGGCTACACCTTC	CASSQDPPGQALNGYTF
TRBJ1-1	.	.	TRBV7-9	TGTGCCAGCAGCCCCGAGACAGGCCCGGTAAACACTGAAGCTTTCTTT	CASSPETGPVNTEAFF
TRBJ1-5	.	.	TRBV7-9	TGTGCCAGCAGCTCCGGAGGGATCACGGTCGGCAATCAGCCCCAGCATTTT	CASSSGGITVGNQPQHF
TRBJ2-6	.	.	TRBV7-3	TGTGCCAGCAGCTTCTCCTCTGGGGCCAACGTCCTGACTTTC	CASSFSSGANVLTF
TRBJ2-7	.	TRBD1	TRBV2	TGTGCCAGCAGCCCGGGACAGGAGTCGAACGAGCAGTACTTC	CASSPGQESNEQYF
TRBJ1-1	.	.	TRBV18	TGTGCCAGCTCACCAATACAGGACACTGAAGCTTTCTTT	CASSPIQDTEAFF
TRBJ2-5	.	.	TRBV5-1	TGCGCCAGCAGCTTGGGGTCGGAGGAGACCCAGTACTTC	CASSLGSEETQYF
TRBJ2-5	.	TRBD2	TRBV9	TGTGCCAGCAGCGCCGGACTAGCGCGAGAGACCCAGTACTTC	CASSAGLARETQYF
TRBJ2-7	.	.	TRBV5-6	TGTGCCAGCAGCTTCCCGCACACCTACGAGCAGTACTTC	CASSFPHTYEQYF
TRBJ2-1	.	.	TRBV18	TGTGCCAGCTCACCCCAGGGAAATGAGCAGTTCTTC	CASSPQGNEQFF
TRBJ2-7	.	TRBD2	TRBV29-1	TGCAGCGTTGAAGTAGCGGGGCTTGGGAACGAGCAGTACTTC	CSVEVAGLGNEQYF
TRBJ2-1	.	TRBD1	TRBV7-6	TGTGCCAGCAGCCTGGGACAGGGGTCGGATGAGCAGTTCTTC	CASSLGQGSDEQFF
TRBJ2-2	.	.	TRBV5-5	TGTGCCAGCAGGAGGAACACCGGGGAGCTGTTTTTT	CASRRNTGELFF
TRBJ1-4	.	.	TRBV7-9	TGTTCCAGCAGCTTGCCAGTTGGAAAACTGTTTTTT	CSSSLPVGKLFF
TRBJ2-1	.	.	TRBV7-8	TGTGCCAGCAGCTTAGAGCAGTGGGCCGCGGGGCAGTTCTTC	CASSLEQWAAGQFF
TRBJ1-5	.	TRBD1	TRBV6-5	TGTGCCAGCAGCCCGACAGGGAGTCAGCCCCAGCATTTT	CASSPTGSQPQHF
TRBJ2-5	.	.	TRBV5-1	TGCGCCAGCAGCTTGTGGGCAAACCAAGAGACCCAGTACTTC	CASSLWANQETQYF
TRBJ2-5	.	TRBD2	TRBV19	TGTGCCAGTAGTATGTCAACTAGCGCGGTGAGGGAGACCCAGTACTTC	CASSMSTSAVRETQYF
TRBJ2-5	.	TRBD2	TRBV7-2	TGTGCCAGCAGCCGGAAGCGGGGAAACCAAGAGACCCAGTACTTC	CASSRKRGNQETQYF
TRBJ1-1	.	.	TRBV9	TGTGCCAGCAGCGGGAAGTTGAGGGGGGGTCCCACTGAAGCTTTCTTT	CASSGKLRGGPTEAFF
TRBJ1-1	.	TRBD1	TRBV7-9	TGTGCCAGCAGCTCCACAGGGGGCGCGAAAGCTTTCTTT	CASSSTGGAKAFF
TRBJ2-5	.	TRBD1	TRBV5-1	TGCGCCAGCAGCCAATCCGGGACAGCGCAAGAGACCCAGTACTTC	CASSQSGTAQETQYF
TRBJ1-2	.	.	TRBV28	TGTGCCAGCAGTTTCCAATATGGCTACACCTTC	CASSFQYGYTF
TRBJ1-4	.	TRBD1	TRBV9	TGTGCCAGCAGTGCAGGGGGCTCGGGAACTAATGAAAAACTGTTTTTT	CASSAGGSGTNEKLFF
TRBJ2-5	once	TRBD1	TRBV11-2	TGTGCCAGCAGCTGGGACAGGGGAGGGGCAGAGACCCAGTACTTC	CASSWDRGGAETQYF
TRBJ1-1	.	TRBD1	TRBV5-5	TGTGCCAGCAGCTTGGGACGGACAGGGGCCGGGGGGACTGAAGCTTTCTTT	CASSLGRTGAGGTEAFF
TRBJ1-1	.	.	TRBV28	TGTGCCATTATGGGGGGGACTGAAGCTTTCTTT	CAIMGGTEAFF
TRBJ2-2	.	TRBD2	TRBV5-1	TGCGCCAGCAGCTTTAACGGGGGGGCTCCCGGGGAGCTGTTTTTT	CASSFNGGAPGELFF
TRBJ2-1	.	.	TRBV5-1	TGCGCCAGCAGCTTCCAGGACACGTACTACAATGAGCAGTTCTTC	CASSFQDTYYNEQFF
TRBJ1-2	.	TRBD1	TRBV5-1	TGCGCCAGCACCCGGGACAGTGGCTATGGCTACACCTTC	CASTRDSGYGYTF
TRBJ2-1	.	TRBD2	TRBV7-6	TGTGCCAGCAGCCCTTCTGCTCGCGGGGGGCCGTACAATGAGCAGTTCTTC	CASSPSARGGPYNEQFF
TRBJ2-7	few	TRBD1	TRBV4-1	TGCGCCAGCAGCCAAGATTCACAGGGGGCGGGAGAGCAGTACTTC	CASSQDSQGAGEQYF
TRBJ1-1	.	.	TRBV5-1	TGCGCCAGCAGCTCCCGGGGGGTCGCTGAAGCTTTCTTT	CASSSRGVAEAFF
TRBJ2-1	.	TRBD2	TRBV9	TGTGCCAGCAGCGTAGGACTAGCGGGGGGCGGGACGTTCCGGAGCTCCTACAATGAGCAGTTCTTC	CASSVGLAGGGTFRSSYNEQFF
TRBJ1-1	.	.	TRBV5-5	TGTGCCAGCAGCCAGGGGACTGAAGCTTTCTTT	CASSQGTEAFF
TRBJ2-5	.	TRBD2	TRBV7-8	TGTGCCAGCAGCCGCGGGGGGGCTTTGGAGACCCAGTACTTC	CASSRGGALETQYF
TRBJ2-1	.	.	TRBV9	TGTGCCAGCAGCGAGGAAGGGGACTCACTATACTACAATGAGCAGTTCTTC	CASSEEGDSLYYNEQFF
TRBJ2-1	.	TRBD2	TRBV27	TGTGCCAGCAGGACTAGCGGGGGGGCAGCCTACAATGAGCAGTTCTTC	CASRTSGGAAYNEQFF
TRBJ1-4	.	TRBD1	TRBV4-3	TGCGCCAGCAGCCAAGATCGTTTGGGACAGGGGTACGAAAAACTGTTTTTT	CASSQDRLGQGYEKLFF